This T cell receptor (beta chain) was obtained from a study of cytomegalovirus exposure and HLA in healthy donors. Turning to the study itself: Samples from HLA-typed donors yielded about 85 million unique TCRs in an early data release. General study findings and limits: The likely origin of a cluster of highly shared sequence variants was a sequencing artifact. A later analysis found that most CMV-associated TCR beta chains appeared HLA-restricted. Association of some 18,000 TCR beta sequences with HLA alleles was found at 0.05 false discovery rate in a later analysis.

CDR3 length equals 19 residues. Deletions cut 4 bases from V and 2 bases from J, with 22 bases between. Germline lookup yields CDR1 SGHRS and CDR2 YFSETQ. The PCR made use of 60 Vbeta and 13 Jbeta primers. Sequenced by immunoSEQ multiplex PCR; TCRdb stores in-frame clones only, minus some. The sample records under 110,000 clones, 76% being singletons. To note about this clone: The target antigen is unknown.

The receptor comes from a middle-aged man in good health and CMV-seronegative. The rearrangement joins TRBV5-1 to TRBJ2-6, with a tentative D call TRBD2 (7 bases). The sequenced sample was PBMCs. CDR3 sequence: CASSPGRGPFMTGANVLTF. The CDR3 coding sequence is TGCGCCAGCAGCCCAGGGCGGGGGCCTTTTATGACTGGGGCCAACGTCCTGACTTTC.